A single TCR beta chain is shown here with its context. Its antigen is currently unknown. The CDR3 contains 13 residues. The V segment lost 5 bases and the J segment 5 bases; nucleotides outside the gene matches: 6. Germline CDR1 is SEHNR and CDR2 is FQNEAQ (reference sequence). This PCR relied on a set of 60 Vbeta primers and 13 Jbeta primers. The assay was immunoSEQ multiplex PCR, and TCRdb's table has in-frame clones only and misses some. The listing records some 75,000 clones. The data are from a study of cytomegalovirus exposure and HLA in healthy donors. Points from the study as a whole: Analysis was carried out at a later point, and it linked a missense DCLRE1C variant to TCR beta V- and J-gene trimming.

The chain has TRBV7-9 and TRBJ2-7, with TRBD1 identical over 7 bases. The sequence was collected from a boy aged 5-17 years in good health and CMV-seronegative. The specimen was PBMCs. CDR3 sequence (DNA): TGTGCCAGCAGCAGGACAGGCAGGGACGAGCAGTACTTC. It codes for CASSRTGRDEQYF.